This is a list of T cell receptor beta chains from one sample in a study of shared clonotypes between healthy human individuals. Using immunoSEQ multiplex PCR, the repertoire was profiled, and TCRdb retains in-frame clones only, with some absent. The table has 900,000 to 1,200,000 clones, 75% to 80% seen once; the top ten hold 0.5% to 0.65%. The source material was memory CD4+ T cells from PBMCs. Receptor source: a man younger than 35 in good health. Some clones in this sample may be carry-over from other donors' samples. Each CDR3 is given with its conserved first and last residue. D genes are given only for firm matches. Clone size, where shown, is once, few, many, or a class for clones that have expanded.

d_call	clone_size	v_call	j_call	cdr3_nt	cdr3_aa
.	once	TRBV27	TRBJ2-1	TGTGCCAGCAGTTTCTCGGACGGGGGCCATGAGCAGTTCTTC	CASSFSDGGHEQFF
.	many	TRBV6-1	TRBJ2-7	TGTGCCAGCAGTGAACCAAGGCCCTACGAGCAGTACTTC	CASSEPRPYEQYF
.	.	TRBV5-1	TRBJ2-1	TGCGCCAGCAGCTTGCCCTTGGGTAATTCCTACAATGAGCAGTTCTTC	CASSLPLGNSYNEQFF
TRBD2	.	TRBV30	TRBJ2-5	TGTGCCTGGAGTGCGGGACTAGGGCAAGAGACCCAGTACTTC	CAWSAGLGQETQYF
.	.	TRBV11-2	TRBJ1-1	TGTGCCAGCGGGCAGAGGACTGAAGCTTTCTTT	CASGQRTEAFF
.	.	TRBV18	TRBJ2-5	TGTGCCAGCTCACCTTCTCGGGAAGAGACCCAGTACTTC	CASSPSREETQYF
.	.	TRBV11-2	TRBJ1-4	TGTGCCAGCAGCTTTCTTCCCGAAAAACTGTTTTTT	CASSFLPEKLFF
.	once	TRBV2	TRBJ2-5	TGTGCCAGCAGTGAAACAAGGGGTCAAGAGACCCAGTACTTC	CASSETRGQETQYF
TRBD1	.	TRBV5-5	TRBJ2-5	TGTGCCAGCAGCAGGGGGACAGTCCAAGAGACCCAGTACTTC	CASSRGTVQETQYF
.	.	TRBV28	TRBJ2-7	TGTGCCAGCAGTCGTCATACTGACTACGAGCAGTACTTC	CASSRHTDYEQYF
.	.	TRBV6-5	TRBJ2-7	TGTGCCAGCAGTTCCCCCCGGGACGGAACCTACGAGCAGTACTTC	CASSSPRDGTYEQYF
.	.	TRBV5-1	TRBJ1-1	TGCGCCAGCAGCATGGACTCCACTGAAGCTTTCTTT	CASSMDSTEAFF
TRBD1	.	TRBV7-2	TRBJ1-1	TGTGCCAGCAGCCCAAGACAGGGAACGAGTAATGAAGCTTTCTTT	CASSPRQGTSNEAFF
.	.	TRBV5-3	TRBJ2-5	TGTGCCAGCAGCGTCTCAGGTGGGGAGACCCAGTACTTC	CASSVSGGETQYF
.	few	TRBV15	TRBJ1-3	TGTGCCACCAGCACCGGAGGTGGAAACACCATATATTTT	CATSTGGGNTIYF
.	.	TRBV9	TRBJ2-5	TGTGCCAGCAGCGCGCCGGGACAAGAGACCCAGTACTTC	CASSAPGQETQYF
.	few	TRBV21-1	TRBJ2-7	TGTGCCAGCAGCAATCGTACAGGGGGCCTCTACGAGCAGTACTTC	CASSNRTGGLYEQYF
.	.	TRBV7-9	TRBJ1-2	TGTGCCAGCAGCCTCGGGGGGATAGATGGCTACACCTTC	CASSLGGIDGYTF
TRBD1	few	TRBV29-1	TRBJ1-4	TGCAGCGCACGACAGGGAAGTAATGAAAAACTGTTTTTT	CSARQGSNEKLFF